These 24 T cell receptor beta chains were sequenced from one sample in a study of CXCR3-negative and CXCR3-positive naive CD8 T cells. Study-level findings and limits: Higher TRB CDR3 hydrophobicity marked CXCR3-positive naive cells relative to CXCR3-negative naive cells.

Their antigens are not known. The authors prepared UMI-labeled TRB cDNA libraries by 5' RACE. TCRdb reprocessed the 5' RACE reads and keeps a single row for each CDR3 protein, giving no DNA. The table lists around 63,000 distinct CDR3 sequences, with around 0.75% in the top ten. Material for sequencing was naive CXCR3+ CD8+ T cells from blood. Subset specified: CD45RO-CCR7+CD27+CD95- naive CD8+ T cells expressing CXCR3 (TNR3+). The receptors come from a human donor in good health. Some clones in this sample may be carry-over from other donors' samples.

The chain has TRBV12-3 or TRBV12-4 and TRBJ2-7. There are 14 residues in the CDR3. CDR3 sequence reads: CASSWSGISYEQYF.

The chain combines TRBV9 with TRBJ2-7; the TCRdb call, TRBD2, lacks DNA for checking. The CDR3 has 14 residues. Per the germline V gene, CDR1 is SGDLS and CDR2 is YYNGEE. The CDR3 is CASSVSGLGHEQYF.

The gene calls are TRBV7-2 and TRBJ2-5. This CDR3 spans 12 amino acids. Germline CDR1 and CDR2: SGHTA and FQGNSA. CDR3 protein: CASSLASSTQYF.

The CDR3 sequence: CASSLSVTSGQPQHF. V and J are TRBV7-9 and TRBJ1-5. From germline, CDR1 is SEHNR and CDR2 FQNEAQ (reference sequence). The CDR3 spans 15 residues.

The J gene is TRBJ1-2, the V gene TRBV10-3. Germline CDR1 reads ENHRY; CDR2 reads SYGVKD. This CDR3 has 16 amino acids. The CDR3 is CAISDLGQVGLYGYTF.

The V gene is TRBV19, the J gene TRBJ1-1; the TCRdb D gene call, TRBD1, has no DNA to confirm it. CDR3 length: 13 amino acids. Germline values: CDR1 LNHDA, CDR2 SQIVND (reference sequence). CDR3 in amino acids: CASDFQGTTEAFF.

The V and J genes are TRBV14 and TRBJ1-1. The CDR3 length is 15 residues. CDR1 is SGHDN and CDR2 is FVKESK in the germline V gene. The CDR3 loop reads CASSHGVPMNTEAFF.

The rearrangement links TRBV7-8 to TRBJ2-7; TCRdb's D call, TRBD1, is unchecked because there is no DNA. Germline lookup yields CDR1 SGHVS and CDR2 FQNEAQ. The CDR3 is 12 amino acids. The CDR3 region is CASSLYRDEQYF.

V usage is TRBV19 and J usage is TRBJ1-1. Germline-derived CDR1 and CDR2 are LNHDA and SQIVND (reference sequence). This CDR3 spans 13 amino acids. CDR3 protein: CASSIGRSAEAFF.

CDR3 sequence: CSALRTGVGYEQYF. The J gene is TRBJ2-7, the V gene TRBV20-1; TCRdb indicates TRBD1, and absent DNA this call remains unverified. The CDR3 has 14 residues. The germline V gene encodes CDR1 DFQATT and CDR2 SNEGSKA (reference sequence).

The V and J genes are TRBV20-1 and TRBJ2-7; TCRdb selects TRBD2, and the lack of DNA leaves this call unchecked. This CDR3 contains 16 residues. The germline CDR1 and CDR2 sequences are DFQATT and SNEGSKA (reference sequence). The CDR3 sequence is CSARSELAGALYEQYF.

The chain joins TRBV6-6 to TRBJ2-5; TCRdb returns TRBD1, unconfirmable since there is no DNA. Germline lookup yields CDR1 MNHNY and CDR2 SVGAGI (reference sequence). This CDR3 comprises 13 residues. The CDR3 loop is CASSSQGYETQYF.

This chain connects TRBV9 to TRBJ2-7; the D call from TCRdb, TRBD2, cannot be confirmed without DNA. The CDR3 is made up of 15 amino acids. Germline V gene lookup returns CDR1 SGDLS and CDR2 YYNGEE. CDR3 residues: CASSVTSGGAYEQYF. The variable domain in full, with the rest retrieved from reference TRBV9 and TRBJ2-7, is DSGVTQTPKHLITATGQRVTLRCSPRSGDLSVYWYQQSLDQGLQFLIQYYNGEERAKGNILERFSAQQFPDLHSELNLSSLELGDSALYFCASSVTSGGAYEQYFGPGTRLTVT.

This rearrangement joins TRBV5-6 to TRBJ2-1. This CDR3 is 14 amino acids long. Germline-derived CDR1 and CDR2 are SGHDT and YYEEEE. CDR3 protein: CASSLWLNYNEQFF.

The chain employs TRBV29-1 and TRBJ2-2. Germline V CDR1 and CDR2: SQVTM, ANQGSEA. This CDR3 has 12 amino acids. The CDR3: CSVEVGTGELFF.

V is TRBV7-9 and J is TRBJ2-7; TCRdb designates TRBD1, a call that cannot be tested without DNA. The CDR3 is made up of 16 amino acids. Germline V gene sequence: CDR1 SEHNR, CDR2 FQNEAQ (reference sequence). This CDR3 reads CASTKLSGQGANEQYF.

The chain carries TRBV5-6 and TRBJ1-1; TCRdb returns TRBD1, unconfirmable since there is no DNA. Germline values: CDR1 SGHDT, CDR2 YYEEEE. The CDR3 loop spans 14 amino acids. CDR3 region: CASSFGQGRTEAFF.

This rearrangement joins TRBV29-1 to TRBJ2-3; TCRdb picks TRBD1, but there is no DNA to check that call. Germline V gives CDR1 SQVTM, CDR2 ANQGSEA. The length of the CDR3 is 13 residues. CDR3 region: CSVEEGGAITQYF.

The genes are TRBV9 and TRBJ2-5; TCRdb returns TRBD1, unconfirmable since there is no DNA. The CDR3 runs 16 residues. The germline V gene encodes CDR1 SGDLS and CDR2 YYNGEE. CDR3 sequence reads: CASSDPRQAVEETQYF.

The chain uses TRBV7-3 and TRBJ2-7; no DNA is available, so the TRBD2 call from TCRdb remains unchecked. Germline-derived CDR1 and CDR2 are SGHTA and FQGTGA. This CDR3 region has 15 residues. CDR3 amino acids: CASSSSGLISYEQYF.

The chain is built from TRBV7-9 and TRBJ2-5; no DNA is available, so the TRBD1 call from TCRdb remains unchecked. The CDR3 length is 14 residues. Germline values: CDR1 SEHNR, CDR2 FQNEAQ (reference sequence). CDR3 sequence reads: CASSSLDSGETQYF.

J is TRBJ2-7 and V is TRBV11-2. Germline-derived CDR1 and CDR2 are SGHAT and FQNNGV. The CDR3 length is 13 residues. CDR3 sequence reads: CASSLRLGDEQYF.

J is TRBJ2-5 and V is TRBV7-9; absent DNA, TCRdb's TRBD1 call cannot be checked. In germline, CDR1 is SEHNR, CDR2 FQNEAQ (reference sequence). The CDR3 loop spans 14 amino acids. Here the CDR3 reads CASSLTGGGETQYF.

This rearrangement joins TRBV14 to TRBJ1-6; the TRBD1 assignment by TCRdb is unverifiable without DNA. The CDR3 has 16 residues. Germline V gene data show CDR1 as SGHDN and CDR2 as FVKESK. This CDR3 is CASSQAGTGFNSPLHF.